This TCR beta chain was identified during a study of type 1 regulatory T cells. Study in general: An in vitro protocol generated T-allo10, a Tr1-enriched, alloantigen-specific CD4 T cell product.

TCRdb re-called the reads with MiXCR, one entry per CDR3 protein. The repertoire holds around 65,000 distinct CDR3 sequences, with about 50% as singletons. Note on this clonotype: Its cognate antigen is unknown.

CDR3 size: 15 residues. From germline, CDR1 is MNHNS and CDR2 SASEGT. Trimming left V 0 bases short and J 8 bases short, with 13 bases between. The sequencing sample was made of cultured non-Tr1 T cells, either the whole culture or a sorted T cell fraction (not recorded which). The sequence was obtained from a human donor in good health. The chain couples TRBV6-1 to TRBJ2-2; no reliable D call. The CDR3: CASSEAVRASGELFF. The CDR3 DNA reads as TGTGCCAGCAGTGAAGCGGTCCGGGCGAGTGGGGAGCTGTTTTTT.